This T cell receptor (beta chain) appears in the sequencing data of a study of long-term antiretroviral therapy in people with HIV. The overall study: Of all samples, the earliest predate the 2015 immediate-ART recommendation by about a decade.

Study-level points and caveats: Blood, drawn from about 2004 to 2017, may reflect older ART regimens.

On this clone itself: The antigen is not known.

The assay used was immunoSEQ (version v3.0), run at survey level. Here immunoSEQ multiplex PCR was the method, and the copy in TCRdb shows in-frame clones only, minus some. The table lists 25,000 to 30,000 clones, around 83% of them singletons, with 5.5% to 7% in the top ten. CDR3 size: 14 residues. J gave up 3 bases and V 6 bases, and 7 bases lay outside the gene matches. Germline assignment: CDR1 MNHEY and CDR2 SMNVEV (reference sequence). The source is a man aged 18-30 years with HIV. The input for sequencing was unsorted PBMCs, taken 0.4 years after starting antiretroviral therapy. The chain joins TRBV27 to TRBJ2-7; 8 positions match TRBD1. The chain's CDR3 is CASRATGARYEQYF. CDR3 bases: TGTGCCAGCAGGGCGACAGGGGCCCGCTACGAGCAGTACTTC.